This T cell receptor beta chain was retrieved from a study of blood T cell repertoires in COVID-19. Study information: Sites across the United States, Italy and Spain contributed samples from acute and convalescent COVID-19. From T cells, B-cell-depleted T cells, or PBMCs came the material, which was cDNA or gDNA.

Germline assignment: CDR1 MNHEY and CDR2 SMNVEV (reference sequence). This CDR3 comprises 16 residues. V was pared by 1 base and J by 0 bases, with 10 bases between. In the source study's methods: Amplifying reference gene primers gave estimates of nucleated cell counts. Some clones are missing from TCRdb's copy, which holds only in-frame ones; the method was immunoSEQ multiplex PCR. V and J calls and clone size are as listed in that table; D and trimming were resolved from the DNA. The sample contains about 320,000 clones, around 88% of which appear only once. The sequencing sample was made of peripheral blood. The receptor's source is a woman aged 45-60 years with acute or convalescent COVID-19. The V and J genes are TRBV27 and TRBJ1-5; no reliable D call. CDR3 sequence (DNA): TGTGCCAGCAGTTTATTGGGCCCGTATAGCAATCAGCCCCAGCATTTT. As protein: CASSLLGPYSNQPQHF.